This T cell receptor (beta chain) was sequenced during a study of Graves' ophthalmopathy and Graves' hyperthyroidism. About this clonotype itself: Its cognate antigen is unknown. A read error may produce the germline difference seen at one junction end.

Study-level findings and limits: The 13-signature model separated ophthalmopathy from stable hyperthyroidism at approximately 91% sensitivity and almost 83% specificity. The authors also found most expanded thyroid clonotypes above 0.001 frequency in blood.

Presentation of ophthalmopathy in the donors involved moderate-to-severe activity, CAS ≥3, NOSPECS ≥4 and a duration under 3 months. The authors isolated PBMCs from about 10 ml of fresh peripheral blood. Scientists amplified the TCR beta CDR3 regions from RNA transcripts. The first round was an RT-PCR with HTBI primers, and the second round was a multiplex PCR. Using its own MiXCR run on the multiplex PCR reads, TCRdb lists one record per CDR3 protein. The sample holds about 660,000 distinct CDR3 sequences, roughly 39% seen once. The CDR3 has 14 residues. The germline V gene encodes CDR1 SGHRS and CDR2 YFSETQ.

This chain connects TRBV5-1 to TRBJ1-1; 7 nucleotides align to TRBD1. The receptor comes from an adult man with Graves' ophthalmopathy. Sample: peripheral blood. CDR3 nucleotide sequence: TGCGCCAGCAGCACGACAGGGATGAACACTGAAGCTTCCTTT. Amino acid sequence: CASSTTGMNTEASF.